Presented here are 10 T cell receptor beta chains from one specimen sequenced in a study of shared clonotypes between healthy human individuals. Assay used: immunoSEQ multiplex PCR; TCRdb lists only in-frame clones, some missing. The sample contains around 340,000 clones, 73% of which appear only once. Specimen: memory CD4+ T cells sorted from blood. Documented subset: CD45RA-negative fraction. The receptor source for this set is a man aged 25 to 45 in good health.

The chain is built from TRBV29-1 and TRBJ1-1, with 8 positions matching TRBD1. With 6 bases clipped from V and 4 bases from J, the junction kept 10 bases outside the gene matches. Germline loops: CDR1 SQVTM, CDR2 ANQGSEA. CDR3 length equals 14 residues. Written as DNA, the CDR3 is TGCAGCGTCGACAGGGGCGGCTTGGGCACTGAAGCTTTCTTT. Its translation is CSVDRGGLGTEAFF.

This clone turned up a few times. The chain employs TRBV6-6 and TRBJ2-6; TRBD2 matches at 7 bases. The V gene's germline CDR1 is MNHNY and CDR2 SVGAGI (reference sequence). With V trimmed by 11 bases and J by 4 bases, 8 bases remained unmatched. The CDR3 spans 14 residues. The DNA of the CDR3 is TGTGCCGGCCAAGGGGAGGGCGGGGCCAACGTCCTGACTTTC. It specifies CAGQGEGGANVLTF.

V and J are TRBV27 and TRBJ2-2; 11 bases align to TRBD2. Germline trimming cut 6 bases from V and 6 bases from J; bases unmatched to any gene: 12. The CDR3 totals 17 residues. Germline lookup yields CDR1 MNHEY and CDR2 SMNVEV (reference sequence). The CDR3 loop reads CASRPKTSGSYPGELFF. CDR3 DNA sequence: TGTGCCAGCAGACCAAAAACTAGCGGGAGTTATCCCGGGGAGCTGTTTTTT.

This clone occurred many times. The V and J genes are TRBV7-2 and TRBJ2-3, with D uncertain. The CDR3 consists of 12 residues. Germline CDR1 reads SGHTA; CDR2 reads FQGNSA. V was cut by 7 bases and J by 4 bases, with 9 bases left in between. Here the CDR3 DNA reads TGTGCCAGCACCTCTTCCCCAGATACGCAGTATTTT. It codes for CASTSSPDTQYF.

This clone was detected a few times. The chain couples TRBV5-4 to TRBJ2-7, with TRBD1 matching over 8 bases. The CDR3 has 15 residues. From germline, CDR1 is SGHNT and CDR2 YYREEE (reference sequence). The V and J ends lost 2 bases and 2 bases, in that order; junction bases with no gene match: 6. CDR3 protein: CASSFDRGLTYEQYF. CDR3 in DNA: TGTGCCAGCAGCTTCGACAGGGGCCTAACCTACGAGCAGTACTTC.

The chain couples TRBV28 to TRBJ1-2, with D possibly being TRBD1 (6 bases). This CDR3 is built from 15 residues. V shed 4 bases and J shed 4 bases, with 16 bases lying between them. Germline lookup yields CDR1 MDHEN and CDR2 SYDVKM. The chain's CDR3 is CASSSSTGNRYGYTF. The CDR3 DNA sequence: TGTGCCAGCAGTTCCTCAACAGGGAATCGCTATGGCTACACCTTC.

The chain is built from TRBV5-1 and TRBJ1-1, with unresolved D. The CDR3 has 14 amino acids. Germline CDR1 and CDR2: SGHRS and YFSETQ. V lost 8 bases and J 4 bases, leaving 18 bases between the germline ends. The CDR3: CARRARFCATEAFF. DNA of the CDR3: TGCGCCAGAAGAGCGAGGTTCTGTGCCACTGAAGCTTTCTTT.

The V call is TRBV6-1, the J call TRBJ2-7; 10 bases are a match to TRBD1. V trimming: 6 bases; J trimming: 5 bases; junction bases outside the gene matches: 7. Per the germline V gene, CDR1 is MNHNS and CDR2 is SASEGT. The CDR3 is made up of 14 amino acids. The CDR3: CASRRQGADHEQYF. The CDR3 bases are TGTGCCAGCAGGAGACAGGGGGCGGACCACGAGCAGTACTTC.

The rearrangement uses TRBV7-9 and TRBJ1-2; no clear D. Germline V CDR1 and CDR2: SEHNR, FQNEAQ (reference sequence). This CDR3 is 13 amino acids long. The V end lost 5 bases, the J end lost 8 bases, and 15 bases lay between the germline ends. CDR3 in amino acids: CASSTPRLLGYTF. CDR3 DNA: TGTGCCAGCAGCACTCCACGACTACTCGGCTACACCTTC.

A note on this clone: Other DNA sequences within the sample encode an identical CDR3. The chain has TRBV7-3 and TRBJ2-7; 8 bases fit TRBD2. CDR3 length: 14 amino acids. J was trimmed by 2 bases and V by 6 bases; bases with no gene match: 6. CDR1 is SGHTA and CDR2 is FQGTGA in the germline V gene. The chain's CDR3 is CASSRAGGPYEQYF. CDR3 DNA: TGTGCCAGCAGTCGCGCGGGAGGTCCCTACGAGCAGTACTTC.